The entry that follows covers one T cell receptor beta chain sequence. The data originate from a study of T-cell memory formation after mild COVID-19. As for the study in general: TCR clusters largely stayed donor specific.

After 5'RACE with constant-segment primers, TCR alpha and TCR beta cDNA libraries carrying sample barcodes and UMIs were obtained. A single record per CDR3 protein comes from TCRdb applying MiXCR to the 5' RACE reads. Here the sample spans approximately 300,000 distinct CDR3 sequences, roughly a fifth being singletons. CDR1 and CDR2 from the germline V gene are MDHEN and SYDVKM. There are 13 residues in the CDR3. Trimming removed 3 bases at V and 0 bases at J, with 5 bases between. Sequenced input: PBMCs or a T cell subset sorted from them (not recorded which). The receptor was derived from a man between 18 and 35 years old who had mild COVID-19 (a few samples of this study predate the infection). Cell type and time point are not known. This chain uses TRBV28 with TRBJ2-5; no clear D gene. CDR3 protein: CASSFLYQETQYF. CDR3 in DNA: TGTGCCAGCAGTTTTCTGTACCAAGAGACCCAGTACTTC.